This T cell receptor beta chain was captured in a study of blood T cell repertoires in COVID-19. Grouping used clinical history reported by participants in a survey and questionnaire. How the authors handled the data: Counts of nucleated cells, estimated from reference gene primer amplification, were obtained. The protocol was immunoSEQ multiplex PCR, while the TCRdb copy is restricted to in-frame clones and leaves out a portion. That table gives V, J and clone size, and the DNA gave D and trimming. The sample contains 150,000 or so clones, around 87% of which appear only once. Germline V gene sequence: CDR1 LGHNT, CDR2 FRNRAP. Trimming shortened V by 2 bases and J by 0 bases, and 14 bases separated the two germline ends. CDR3 length: 16 residues.

The genes are TRBV12-5 and TRBJ2-7; D perhaps matches TRBD2 (6 bases). The source of this sequence is a woman between 45 and 60 years old who had recovered from COVID-19. Sequences were obtained from PBMCs or T cells enriched from blood (not recorded which). The CDR3 is CASGLLGGTSSYEQYF. As DNA, the CDR3 is TGTGCTAGTGGTTTGTTGGGAGGTACGTCCTCCTACGAGCAGTACTTC.